A single sample is the source of the 16 T cell receptor beta chains below, sequenced in a study of PD-1 blockade in classical Hodgkin lymphoma. The time point here: cycle 4 day 1 (C4D1), after six to seven weeks of nivolumab. No patient escaped relapse after autologous stem cell transplantation, and brentuximab vedotin exposure varied. Using immunoSEQ multiplex PCR, the repertoire was profiled, and TCRdb retains in-frame clones only, with some absent. Among 12,000 to 15,000 clones, 70% to 90% were seen once, and the ten largest hold about 15%. Sequencing was performed on peripheral blood mononuclear cells (PBMCs), taken before the fourth cycle of nivolumab. These receptors were taken from a human donor with classical Hodgkin lymphoma.

The chain combines TRBV28 with TRBJ2-7, with no clear D. The CDR3 extends over 13 amino acids. V was shortened by 2 bases and J by 4 bases, with 9 bases between the two germline ends. Looked up from germline, CDR1 is MDHEN and CDR2 is SYDVKM. The DNA for the CDR3 is TGTGCCAGCAGTTTAGGACGGAGATACGAGCAGTACTTC. Translated, it gives CASSLGRRYEQYF.

V is TRBV28 and J is TRBJ2-1; D possibly matches TRBD1 or TRBD2 (7 bases each). The CDR3 is made up of 16 amino acids. CDR1 and CDR2 (germline): MDHEN, SYDVKM. V shed 5 bases and J shed 3 bases, with 17 bases lying between them. The CDR3 loop reads CASSPGGGRGYNEQFF. CDR3 bases: TGTGCCAGCAGTCCAGGGGGGGGGAGGGGCTACAATGAGCAGTTCTTC. The whole variable domain, remainder taken from reference TRBV28 and TRBJ2-1, is DVKVTQSSRYLVKRTGEKVFLECVQDMDHENMFWYRQDPGLGLRLIYFSYDVKMKEKGDIPEGYSVSREKKERFSLILESASTNQTSMYLCASSPGGGRGYNEQFFGPGTRLTVL.

V is TRBV6-5 and J is TRBJ2-7, with 9 bases that match TRBD1. The CDR3 has 14 amino acids. The junction had 5 bases not matched to a gene; V was cut back by 6 bases and J by 2 bases. The germline V gene has CDR1 MNHEY and CDR2 SVGAGI. The CDR3, as DNA: TGTGCCAGCAGCAGACGACAGGGGGCCTACGAGCAGTACTTC. Protein: CASSRRQGAYEQYF.

The chain carries TRBV7-9 and TRBJ1-1, with 7 nucleotides matching TRBD1. Trimming took 4 bases from V and 8 from J; bases not matched to a gene: 4. CDR1 and CDR2 from the germline V gene are SEHNR and FQNEAQ (reference sequence). This CDR3 spans 12 amino acids. Here the CDR3 reads CASSSPTGEAFF. The CDR3 DNA follows: TGTGCCAGCAGCTCCCCGACAGGGGAAGCTTTCTTT.

This clone has a handful of counts. The chain couples TRBV30 to TRBJ1-6; 10 bases map to TRBD1. The CDR3 loop spans 16 amino acids. Unmatched junction bases numbered 5, after V lost 6 bases and J lost 0 bases. The germline CDR1 and CDR2 sequences are GTSNPN and SVGIG (reference sequence). The chain's CDR3 is CACRGQGSSYNSPLHF. The DNA of the CDR3 is TGTGCCTGCCGGGGACAGGGGAGCTCCTATAATTCACCCCTCCACTTT.

The rearrangement uses TRBV9 and TRBJ1-2; no clear D. CDR1 is SGDLS and CDR2 is YYNGEE in the germline V gene. CDR3 size: 13 residues. Between the trimmed V and J ends, which lost 1 base and 7 bases, there was a span of 11 bases. CDR3 sequence: CASSVLQASGYTF. The CDR3 bases are TGTGCCAGCAGCGTACTGCAGGCATCTGGCTACACCTTC.

The chain joins TRBV9 to TRBJ2-2, with 8 bases aligning to TRBD2. Germline values: CDR1 SGDLS, CDR2 YYNGEE. V was clipped by 4 bases and J by 7 bases; unmatched bases: 9. The CDR3 is 15 amino acids. CDR3 coding DNA: TGTGCCAGCAGCCCCGGGACTAGATACGACGGGGAGCTGTTTTTT. Its protein is CASSPGTRYDGELFF.

This clone was seen more than once but under ten times. The chain uses TRBV18 and TRBJ2-1; D ambiguous. Trimming took 2 bases from V and 4 from J, leaving 3 bases between them. This CDR3 region has 12 residues. Germline V gives CDR1 KGHSH, CDR2 LQKENI. The CDR3 DNA reads as TGTGCCAGCTCACCAGGGTACAATGAGCAGTTCTTC. Translating gives CASSPGYNEQFF.

The J gene is TRBJ1-1, the V gene TRBV2, with D possibly matching TRBD1 (6 bases). From germline, CDR1 is SNHLY and CDR2 FYNNEI. Trimming removed 2 bases from V and 1 base from J, with 8 bases in between. CDR3 length: 14 amino acids. The CDR3 is CASSETGQNTEAFF. The CDR3 DNA sequence: TGTGCCAGCAGTGAAACAGGGCAGAACACTGAAGCTTTCTTT.

The J gene is TRBJ1-6, the V gene TRBV4-3; 9 bases fit TRBD1. CDR1 LGHNA and CDR2 YSLEER come from the germline V gene. The CDR3 totals 15 residues. Losses at the gene ends were 4 bases for V and 9 bases for J; bases not matched to a gene: 7. The CDR3 spells CASSPSGQGTSPLHF. DNA of the CDR3: TGCGCCAGCAGCCCTTCGGGACAGGGCACTTCACCCCTCCACTTT.

This rearrangement joins TRBV7-6 to TRBJ1-5; no clear D. V was cut by 5 bases and J by 6 bases, with 11 bases left in between. CDR3 length: 13 residues. Germline-derived CDR1 and CDR2 are SGHVS and FNYEAQ. The CDR3 here is CASSLTALQPQHF. The CDR3 nucleotides read TGTGCCAGCAGCCTTACGGCCCTTCAGCCCCAGCATTTT.

The V gene is TRBV11-2, the J gene TRBJ2-2; D not certain. V lost 1 base to trimming and J lost 4 bases, with 10 bases between them. CDR3 length equals 15 residues. Germline V gene data show CDR1 as SGHAT and CDR2 as FQNNGV. The CDR3 spells CASSLGSRRTGELFF. DNA of the CDR3: TGTGCCAGCAGCTTAGGATCCCGGCGCACCGGGGAGCTGTTTTTT. Using reference TRBV11-2 and TRBJ2-2 for the parts outside the CDR3, the full variable domain is EAGVAQSPRYKIIEKRQSVAFWCNPISGHATLYWYQQILGQGPKLLIQFQNNGVVDDSQLPKDRFSAERLKGVDSTLKIQPAKLEDSAVYLCASSLGSRRTGELFFGEGSRLTVL.

The table lists this clone with a count of one. This chain links TRBV10-3 with TRBJ2-7, with 9 nucleotides matching TRBD1. This CDR3 spans 16 amino acids. CDR1 and CDR2 from the germline V gene are ENHRY and SYGVKD. With V trimmed by 11 bases and J by 1 base, 15 bases remained unmatched. CDR3 residues: CAASREGQGLSYEQYF. In nucleotides, the CDR3 is TGTGCCGCCTCAAGGGAGGGACAGGGACTTTCCTACGAGCAGTACTTC.

CDR3: CASSPLPGTGYGYTF. The CDR3 DNA reads TGTGCCAGCAGCCCCCTTCCGGGGACGGGCTATGGCTACACCTTC. This chain links TRBV7-2 with TRBJ1-2; possible D gene TRBD1, 5 bases. The V gene's germline CDR1 is SGHTA and CDR2 FQGNSA. The ends were cut back, 5 bases at V and 4 bases at J, with 17 bases in the middle. The CDR3 covers 15 residues.

The V call is TRBV29-1, the J call TRBJ2-1; no firm D call. Trimming removed 7 bases at V and 7 bases at J, with 14 bases between. From germline, CDR1 is SQVTM and CDR2 ANQGSEA. The CDR3 runs 12 residues. In nucleotides, the CDR3 is TGCAGCGCCCTCCGTGCCAAAAATGAGCAGTTCTTC. As protein: CSALRAKNEQFF.

This clone has just a few counts. The chain combines TRBV28 with TRBJ2-5, with 7 nucleotides matching TRBD1. Germline V gene lookup returns CDR1 MDHEN and CDR2 SYDVKM. The junction had 4 bases not matched to a gene; V was cut back by 5 bases and J by 1 base. There are 14 residues in the CDR3. The CDR3 protein is CASSPRQGQETQYF. DNA for the CDR3: TGTGCCAGCAGTCCCCGACAGGGCCAAGAGACCCAGTACTTC.